The following is a TCR beta chain sequence with its context. V was trimmed by 8 bases and J by 5 bases, leaving 15 bases between them. This CDR3 spans 13 amino acids. One Seattle source followed patients from active infection through their disease course. The sample comes from a study of blood T cell repertoires in COVID-19. On the study more broadly: The origin of the acute and convalescent COVID-19 samples was the United States, Italy and Spain.

How the authors handled the data: Counts of nucleated cells, estimated from reference gene primer amplification, were obtained. Assay used: immunoSEQ multiplex PCR; TCRdb lists only in-frame clones, some missing. V, J and clone size were drawn from that table, and D and trimming were deduced from the DNA. The table has about 280,000 clones, roughly 90% seen once; the top ten hold around 13%. The chain carries TRBV12-3 or TRBV12-4 and TRBJ2-5; TRBD1 is a possible D gene (5 bases). The TCR sequence derives from a woman between 65 and 79 years old with COVID-19, enrolled during active disease. The material sequenced was peripheral blood. CDR3 amino acids: CASARGTWETQYF. CDR3 DNA sequence: TGTGCCAGCGCAAGGGGAACCTGGGAGACCCAGTACTTC.